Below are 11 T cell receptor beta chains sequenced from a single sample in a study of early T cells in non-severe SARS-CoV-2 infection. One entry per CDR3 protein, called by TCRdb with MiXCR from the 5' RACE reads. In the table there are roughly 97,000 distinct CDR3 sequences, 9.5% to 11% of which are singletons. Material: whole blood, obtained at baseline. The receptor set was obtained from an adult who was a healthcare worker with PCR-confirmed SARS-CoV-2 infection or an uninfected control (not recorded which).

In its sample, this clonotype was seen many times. The CDR3 region is CSVGGNEKLFF. The CDR3 coding sequence is TGCAGCGTTGGTGGTAATGAAAAACTGTTTTTT. V usage is TRBV29-1 and J usage is TRBJ1-4; D is unclear. Germline V gene data show CDR1 as SQVTM and CDR2 as ANQGSEA. The V end lost 4 bases, the J end lost 4 bases, and 4 bases lay between the germline ends. This CDR3 is 11 amino acids long.

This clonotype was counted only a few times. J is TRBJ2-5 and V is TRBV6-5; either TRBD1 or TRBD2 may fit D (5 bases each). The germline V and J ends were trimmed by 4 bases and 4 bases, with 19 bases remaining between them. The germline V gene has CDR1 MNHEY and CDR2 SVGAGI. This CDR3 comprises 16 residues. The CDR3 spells CASSSPGPTPRETQYF. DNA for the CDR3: TGTGCCAGCAGTTCCCCGGGACCCACGCCGCGAGAGACCCAGTACTTC.

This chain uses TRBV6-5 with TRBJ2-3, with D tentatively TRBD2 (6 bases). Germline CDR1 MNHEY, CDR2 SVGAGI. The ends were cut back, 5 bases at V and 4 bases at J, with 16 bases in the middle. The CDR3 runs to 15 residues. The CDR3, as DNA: TGTGCCAGCAGTGACGGGACTGCCCCCGCAGATACGCAGTATTTT. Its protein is CASSDGTAPADTQYF.

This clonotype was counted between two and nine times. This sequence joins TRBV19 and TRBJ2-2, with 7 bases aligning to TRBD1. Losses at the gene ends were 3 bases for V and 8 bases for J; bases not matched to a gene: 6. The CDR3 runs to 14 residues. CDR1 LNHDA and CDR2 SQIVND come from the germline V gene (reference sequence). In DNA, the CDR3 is TGTGCCAGTAGTATCGTTACAGGGGTAGGGGAGCTGTTTTTT. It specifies CASSIVTGVGELFF. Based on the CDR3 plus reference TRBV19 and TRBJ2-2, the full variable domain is DGGITQSPKYLFRKEGQNVTLSCEQNLNHDAMYWYRQDPGQGLRLIYYSQIVNDFQKGDIAEGYSVSREKKESFPLTVTSAQKNPTAFYLCASSIVTGVGELFFGEGSRLTVL.

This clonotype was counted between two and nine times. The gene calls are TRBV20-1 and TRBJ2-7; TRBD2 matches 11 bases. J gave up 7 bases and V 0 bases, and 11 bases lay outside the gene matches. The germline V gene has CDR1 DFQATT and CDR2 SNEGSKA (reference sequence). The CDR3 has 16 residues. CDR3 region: CSARELAGDALGEQYF. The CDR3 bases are TGCAGTGCTAGAGAACTAGCGGGAGATGCGTTGGGGGAGCAGTACTTC.

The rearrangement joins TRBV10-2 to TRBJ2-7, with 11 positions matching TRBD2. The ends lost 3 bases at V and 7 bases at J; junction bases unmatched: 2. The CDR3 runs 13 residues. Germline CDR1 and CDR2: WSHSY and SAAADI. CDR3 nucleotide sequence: TGCGCCAGCAGTGATGCTAGCGGGGGGGAGCAGTACTTC. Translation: CASSDASGGEQYF.

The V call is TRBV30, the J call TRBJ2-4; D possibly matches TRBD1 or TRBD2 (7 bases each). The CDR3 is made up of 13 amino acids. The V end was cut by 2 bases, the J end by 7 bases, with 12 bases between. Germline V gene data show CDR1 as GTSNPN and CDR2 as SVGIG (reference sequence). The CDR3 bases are TGTGCCTGGAGTCAGGGGGGGAAGAACATTCAGTACTTC. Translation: CAWSQGGKNIQYF.

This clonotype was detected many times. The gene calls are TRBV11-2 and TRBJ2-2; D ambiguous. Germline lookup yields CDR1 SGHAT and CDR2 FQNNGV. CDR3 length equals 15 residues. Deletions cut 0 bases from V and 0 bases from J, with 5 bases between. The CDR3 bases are TGTGCCAGCAGCTTAGACAGTACGAACACCGGGGAGCTGTTTTTT. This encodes CASSLDSTNTGELFF.

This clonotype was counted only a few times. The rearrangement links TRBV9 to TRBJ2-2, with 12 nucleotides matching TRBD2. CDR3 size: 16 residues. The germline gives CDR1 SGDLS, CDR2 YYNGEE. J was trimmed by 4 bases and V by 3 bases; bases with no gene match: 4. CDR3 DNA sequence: TGTGCCAGCAGCGCACGGACTAGCGGGGCCACCGGGGAGCTGTTTTTT. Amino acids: CASSARTSGATGELFF.

In DNA form, the CDR3 reads TGTGCCAGCAGCCCAGGAGCGGGGGGAGGACATGAGCAGTTCTTC. It specifies CASSPGAGGGHEQFF. The chain employs TRBV6-6 and TRBJ2-1; 9 nucleotides match TRBD2. CDR3 length: 15 residues. The V and J ends lost 6 bases and 8 bases, in that order; junction bases with no gene match: 11. Germline assignment: CDR1 MNHNY and CDR2 SVGAGI (reference sequence).

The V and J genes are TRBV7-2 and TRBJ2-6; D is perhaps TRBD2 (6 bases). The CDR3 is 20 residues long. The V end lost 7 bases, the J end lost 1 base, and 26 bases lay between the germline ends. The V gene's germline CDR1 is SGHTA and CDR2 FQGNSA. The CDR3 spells CASTARPSGTDLSGANVLTF. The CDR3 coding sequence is TGTGCCAGCACCGCCAGGCCCTCCGGGACTGACCTTTCTGGGGCCAACGTCCTGACTTTC.